This T cell receptor (beta chain) was identified in a study of regulatory T cells in long-lasting Graves disease. Researchers made TCR beta libraries by using iRepertoire HTBI primers and running Arm-PCR on CDR3 regions. TCRdb ran MiXCR on the multiplex PCR reads and lists one entry per CDR3 protein. The profile shows about 290,000 distinct CDR3 sequences, roughly 21% of them singletons. Noted time point: persistent/refractory GD, antithyroid drugs over 5 years with positive TRAb. The TCR library was made from RNA that had been extracted from PBMCs in TRIzol. The TCR was taken from a female donor with Graves disease. The sample here was peripheral blood mononuclear cells (PBMCs), taken when the disease was refractory, from a patient treated with antithyroid drugs.

The CDR3: CASSKTSTEQFF. CDR3 in DNA: TGTGCCAGCAGTAAGACTAGTACTGAGCAGTTCTTC. V usage is TRBV6-1 and J usage is TRBJ2-1; TRBD2 is a possible D gene (6 bases). V dropped 5 bases and J dropped 9 bases, with 11 bases sitting between them. This CDR3 contains 12 residues. Per the germline V gene, CDR1 is MNHNS and CDR2 is SASEGT.